These 8 T cell receptor beta chains came from one sample sequenced in a study of post-analysis software for immune sequencing data. Points from the study as a whole: There were five TRBV segments more frequent in patients than controls, and TRBV5-6, TRBV5-1 and TRBV20-1 were among them.

For these TCRs, the target antigens are not known. Unique molecular identifiers had been added to the TCR beta cDNA libraries. In TCRdb, the PCR reads were re-called with MiXCR into one record per CDR3 protein. The data hold 180,000 or so distinct CDR3 sequences, with 29% observed a single time. Sequencing used blood. Source of these receptors: a girl aged 2 to 17 with multiple sclerosis.

This clonotype showed up many times. The chain carries TRBV6-5 and TRBJ1-2; maybe TRBD1 (5 bases). This CDR3 contains 16 residues. The V end lost 10 bases, the J end lost 7 bases, and 28 bases lay between the germline ends. Per the germline V gene, CDR1 is MNHEY and CDR2 is SVGAGI. The CDR3 nucleotides read TGTGCCACCCGCTCGAAAAGGGGAACTATGAGCTCTGGCTACACCTTC. Its translation: CATRSKRGTMSSGYTF.

J is TRBJ2-7 and V is TRBV14; D may correspond to TRBD1 or TRBD2 (6 bases each). V was clipped by 0 bases and J by 2 bases, with 14 bases between them. The CDR3 loop spans 16 amino acids. The germline V gene has CDR1 SGHDN and CDR2 FVKESK. This chain's CDR3 is CASSQDPPGAPYEQYF. CDR3 DNA sequence: TGTGCCAGCAGCCAAGATCCACCGGGGGCACCCTACGAGCAGTACTTC.

Remarks on this clonotype: Just one base apart from a much larger clone, this may be a read error. This chain joins TRBV29-1 and TRBJ1-1; D not resolved. CDR1 is SQVTM, CDR2 ANQGSEA, per germline. Trimming left V 6 bases short and J 1 base short, with 15 bases between. The CDR3 loop spans 14 amino acids. Written as DNA, the CDR3 is TGCAGCGTCCTGTACGGCGGACGGAACACTGAAGCTTTCTTT. Translating it yields CSVLYGGRNTEAFF.

The table lists this clonotype with many counts. This chain links TRBV12-3 or TRBV12-4 with TRBJ1-5; 8 positions agree with TRBD1. The CDR3 sequence is 15 residues long. V was pared by 4 bases and J by 4 bases, with 6 bases of the junction left unmatched. CDR3 sequence (DNA): TGTGCCAGCAGTTACCGGACAGGGCCTAATCAGCCCCAGCATTTT. Translation gives CASSYRTGPNQPQHF.

This clonotype came up a few times. The chain carries TRBV5-1 and TRBJ1-4; possibly TRBD1 for D (5 bases). The CDR3 sequence is 15 residues long. The V and J ends lost 4 bases and 0 bases respectively, with 10 bases between them. Germline V gene sequence: CDR1 SGHRS, CDR2 YFSETQ. The CDR3 is CASSRGSATNEKLFF. Here the CDR3 DNA reads TGCGCCAGCAGCAGGGGTTCGGCAACTAATGAAAAACTGTTTTTT.

The rearrangement joins TRBV20-1 to TRBJ1-1, with 9 bases that match TRBD1. The germline CDR1 and CDR2 sequences are DFQATT and SNEGSKA (reference sequence). V lost 5 bases, J lost 4 bases, and 11 bases stayed unmatched. The CDR3 spans 15 residues. CDR3 bases: TGCAGTGCTCCCGCGGCGGGACAGGGAGGCACTGAAGCTTTCTTT. It encodes CSAPAAGQGGTEAFF.

The table lists this clonotype with many counts. The V call is TRBV7-9, the J call TRBJ2-5; D perhaps matches TRBD1 (5 bases). Germline V gives CDR1 SEHNR, CDR2 FQNEAQ (reference sequence). Trimming took 5 bases from V and 5 from J, leaving 12 bases between them. This CDR3 is built from 13 residues. DNA of the CDR3: TGTGCCAGCAGCGCCCTAGGGGCGGAGACCCAGTACTTC. It yields the protein CASSALGAETQYF.

A note on this clonotype: It may be a read error: a sequence one base away is much more abundant. The rearrangement uses TRBV11-2 and TRBJ2-7, with TRBD2 identical over 16 bases. Germline values: CDR1 SGHAT, CDR2 FQNNGV. The CDR3 has 16 residues. The CDR3 is CTSSPGTSGRAYEQYF. CDR3 nucleotides: TGTACCAGCAGCCCCGGGACTAGCGGGAGGGCCTACGAGCAGTACTTC.